A single sample is the source of the 32 T cell receptor beta chains below, sequenced in a study of identical twins. One entry per CDR3 protein, called by TCRdb with MiXCR from the 5' RACE reads. The sample has under 350,000 distinct CDR3 sequences; more than 8% are singletons. Another study also made use of these data, one on yellow fever vaccine responses in identical twins.

Input material: CD8+ T cells sorted from blood. The origin of the receptors is a woman between 18 and 29 years old in good health.

The sample holds a few counts of this clonotype. The CDR3 DNA reads as TGTGCCAGCAGTTTATCAGGAACCGGGACAGGGGTTTACGAGCAGTACTTC. It codes for CASSLSGTGTGVYEQYF. The rearrangement links TRBV27 to TRBJ2-7; 10 bases match TRBD1. CDR3 length equals 17 residues. V trimming: 0 bases; J trimming: 4 bases; junction bases outside the gene matches: 9. Germline loops: CDR1 MNHEY, CDR2 SMNVEV (reference sequence).

V gene TRBV20-1 combines with J gene TRBJ2-2; no reliable D call. V gave up 5 bases and J gave up 7 bases, with 14 bases separating them. The CDR3 spans 13 residues. Germline CDR1 and CDR2: DFQATT and SNEGSKA (reference sequence). In DNA form, the CDR3 reads TGCAGTGCTTTTCCGGCGGAAATCGGGGAGCTGTTTTTT. Translation gives CSAFPAEIGELFF.

This clonotype was seen ten or more times. The chain has TRBV4-1 and TRBJ1-2; 8 bases fit TRBD1. V dropped 0 bases and J dropped 5; count of bases not matched to a gene: 5. The CDR3 contains 15 residues. Germline V gene lookup returns CDR1 MGHRA and CDR2 YSYEKL. The CDR3 DNA is TGCGCCAGCAGCCAAGATCAGGGGGCGGGATATGGCTACACCTTC. Its protein is CASSQDQGAGYGYTF.

This clonotype was observed many times. This chain uses TRBV27 with TRBJ2-1; TRBD2 matches 9 bases. Germline values: CDR1 MNHEY, CDR2 SMNVEV (reference sequence). J gave up 4 bases and V 7 bases, and 11 bases lay outside the gene matches. This CDR3 is built from 16 residues. The CDR3 region is CASNLLGGGGYNEQFF. CDR3 coding DNA: TGTGCCAGCAACTTGCTTGGCGGGGGGGGTTACAATGAGCAGTTCTTC.

The chain combines TRBV28 with TRBJ2-5, with a tentative D call TRBD2 (6 bases). V was trimmed by 3 bases and J by 6 bases, leaving 35 bases between them. CDR3 length: 21 residues. The germline CDR1 and CDR2 sequences are MDHEN and SYDVKM. The CDR3 loop reads CASSFLIRPSAGNRGWKTQYF. In DNA form, the CDR3 reads TGTGCCAGCAGTTTTCTTATTCGCCCGTCCGCGGGGAATCGGGGATGGAAGACCCAGTACTTC.

J is TRBJ2-7 and V is TRBV10-3, with 8 bases matching TRBD2. From germline, CDR1 is ENHRY and CDR2 SYGVKD. The J segment lost 2 bases and the V segment lost 3 bases, leaving 6 bases of the junction unmatched. This CDR3 is built from 15 residues. The CDR3 here is CAISDGLAVTYEQYF. Here the CDR3 DNA reads TGTGCCATCAGTGACGGACTAGCTGTAACCTACGAGCAGTACTTC.

This clonotype was observed many times. This rearrangement joins TRBV7-2 to TRBJ2-1, with TRBD2 matching over 10 bases. Trimming cost V 5 bases and J 3 bases; bases outside gene matches: 7. The CDR3 consists of 16 residues. CDR1 and CDR2 from the germline V gene are SGHTA and FQGNSA. CDR3: CASSVTLAGLYNEQFF. The DNA for the CDR3 is TGTGCCAGCAGCGTGACACTAGCGGGACTCTACAATGAGCAGTTCTTC.

This clonotype was seen ten or more times. The V and J genes are TRBV27 and TRBJ2-5, with D unclear. Germline assignment: CDR1 MNHEY and CDR2 SMNVEV (reference sequence). Between the trimmed V and J ends, which lost 6 bases and 1 base, there was a span of 15 bases. The CDR3 contains 15 residues. This CDR3 reads CASRMTVERQETQYF. CDR3 in DNA: TGTGCCAGCAGGATGACCGTTGAACGCCAAGAGACCCAGTACTTC.

This clonotype was detected many times. The chain combines TRBV2 with TRBJ2-7; D unresolved. Germline loops: CDR1 SNHLY, CDR2 FYNNEI. V lost 6 bases, J lost 3 bases, and 9 bases lay in between. The CDR3 totals 12 residues. CDR3 nucleotide sequence: TGTGCCAGCAGAGACATCTACTACGAGCAGTACTTC. Its translation is CASRDIYYEQYF.

Many counts were recorded for this clonotype. V is TRBV2 and J is TRBJ2-2; weak D call: TRBD2 (5 bases). Germline CDR1 and CDR2: SNHLY and FYNNEI. V lost 4 bases to trimming and J lost 2 bases, with 11 bases between them. The CDR3 consists of 15 residues. This CDR3 reads CASSVGLANTGELFF. The CDR3 nucleotides read TGTGCCAGCAGTGTAGGTCTAGCCAACACCGGGGAGCTGTTTTTT.

This chain connects TRBV6-5 to TRBJ2-2; D not certain. The CDR3 runs to 11 residues. The germline V gene has CDR1 MNHEY and CDR2 SVGAGI. V lost 6 bases and J lost 6, with 5 bases in between. The CDR3 sequence is CASSHSGELFF. The CDR3 bases are TGTGCCAGCAGCCATTCCGGGGAGCTGTTTTTT.

This clonotype has ten or more counts. This chain links TRBV28 with TRBJ2-5; 8 positions agree with TRBD1. Germline V gene lookup returns CDR1 MDHEN and CDR2 SYDVKM. The length of the CDR3 is 14 residues. The junction had 5 bases not matched to a gene; V was cut back by 5 bases and J by 3 bases. The CDR3 sequence is CASSATGAEETQYF. The CDR3 DNA reads TGTGCCAGCAGTGCGACAGGGGCCGAAGAGACCCAGTACTTC.

The gene calls are TRBV27 and TRBJ2-7; possibly TRBD2 for D (6 bases). Germline V gene sequence: CDR1 MNHEY, CDR2 SMNVEV (reference sequence). The CDR3 spans 13 residues. Trimming cost V 5 bases and J 5 bases, with 13 bases left between them. CDR3 DNA sequence: TGTGCCAGCAGTCGTCCCGGGAGCCACGAGCAGTACTTC. As protein: CASSRPGSHEQYF.

The table lists this clonotype with many counts. For the CDR3, the DNA is TGTGCCAGCATCCCCGGGGGCCGGGTTTCCTACAATGAGCAGTTCTTC. As protein: CASIPGGRVSYNEQFF. The chain uses TRBV7-9 and TRBJ2-1, with D perhaps being TRBD1 or TRBD2 (6 bases each). V was cut by 7 bases and J by 1 base, with 17 bases left in between. Looked up from germline, CDR1 is SEHNR and CDR2 is FQNEAQ (reference sequence). The CDR3 is 16 residues long.

The table lists this clonotype with a few counts. The J gene is TRBJ2-4, the V gene TRBV28, with 10 bases that match TRBD1. The ends lost 4 bases at V and 1 base at J; junction bases unmatched: 7. This CDR3 spans 17 amino acids. CDR1 is MDHEN, CDR2 SYDVKM, per germline. CDR3 DNA: TGTGCCAGCAGTTATTTGGGACAGGGGATGGCCAAAAACATTCAGTACTTC. Residues: CASSYLGQGMAKNIQYF.

The gene calls are TRBV29-1 and TRBJ1-2; TRBD1 is a possible D gene (6 bases). Germline V gene lookup returns CDR1 SQVTM and CDR2 ANQGSEA. V was pared by 6 bases and J by 12 bases, with 20 bases between. The CDR3 loop spans 12 amino acids. CDR3 in amino acids: CSVRLPRGENTF. The CDR3 coding sequence is TGCAGCGTCCGACTACCGAGGGGGGAGAACACCTTC.

This clonotype was seen ten or more times. This chain joins TRBV20-1 and TRBJ2-5; 7 bases are shared with TRBD2. Per germline, CDR1 DFQATT and CDR2 SNEGSKA (reference sequence). This CDR3 comprises 14 residues. V gave up 3 bases and J gave up 5 bases; unmatched junction bases: 9. The CDR3 spells CSARGAGTMETQYF. CDR3 bases: TGCAGTGCTAGGGGAGCGGGGACGATGGAGACCCAGTACTTC.

This clonotype was counted ten times or more. The rearrangement joins TRBV10-3 to TRBJ2-1, with D maybe TRBD2 (5 bases). The germline CDR1 and CDR2 sequences are ENHRY and SYGVKD. The V and J ends lost 2 bases and 10 bases respectively, with 9 bases between them. This CDR3 comprises 12 residues. CDR3: CAISEEGLEQFF. CDR3 DNA sequence: TGTGCCATCAGTGAGGAGGGATTGGAGCAGTTCTTC.

In DNA form, the CDR3 reads TGTGCCAGCAGTTACGCAGGAATCTACGAGCAGTACTTC. Its protein product is CASSYAGIYEQYF. The chain couples TRBV6-6 to TRBJ2-7, with D hard to call. Trimming took 2 bases from V and 3 from J, leaving 8 bases between them. The germline V gene encodes CDR1 MNHNY and CDR2 SVGAGI (reference sequence). CDR3 length: 13 residues.

This clonotype occurred many times. Mismatch with germline at one junction end may stem from a read error. V and J are TRBV12-3 or TRBV12-4 and TRBJ2-1; either TRBD1 or TRBD2 may fit D (6 bases each). This CDR3 contains 14 residues. CDR3 in amino acids: CGSEGGRGGDEQFF. The CDR3 nucleotides are TGCGGCAGCGAAGGGGGGCGAGGTGGTGATGAGCAGTTCTTC.

This clonotype was counted many times. This chain joins TRBV4-2 and TRBJ2-3, with 14 nucleotides matching TRBD2. Germline V lookup: CDR1 LGHNA, CDR2 YNFKEQ. J gave up 4 bases and V 4 bases, and 4 bases lay outside the gene matches. CDR3 length equals 16 residues. CDR3 in amino acids: CASSPRLAGGPDTQYF. Here the CDR3 DNA reads TGTGCCAGCAGCCCCCGACTAGCGGGAGGGCCAGATACGCAGTATTTT.

This clonotype was recorded many times. The gene calls are TRBV27 and TRBJ1-6; the match to TRBD1 covers 9 bases. CDR1 is MNHEY, CDR2 SMNVEV, per germline (reference sequence). The CDR3 length is 15 residues. Trimming took 7 bases from V and 6 from J; bases not matched to a gene: 7. The CDR3 loop is CASTLGTGPNSPLHF. The DNA for the CDR3 is TGTGCCAGCACCTTAGGGACAGGGCCTAATTCACCCCTCCACTTT.

This chain uses TRBV4-1 with TRBJ2-5; D remains unclear. In germline, CDR1 is MGHRA, CDR2 YSYEKL. The germline V and J ends were trimmed by 5 bases and 4 bases, with 14 bases remaining between them. The CDR3 extends over 14 amino acids. The CDR3 loop is CASSSRMGRETQYF. DNA for the CDR3: TGCGCCAGCAGCTCAAGGATGGGTAGAGAGACCCAGTACTTC.

The V call is TRBV29-1, the J call TRBJ2-5; D unclear. The length of the CDR3 is 16 residues. Trimming took off 3 bases at V and 2 bases at J, with 19 bases between the two ends. Germline CDR1 and CDR2: SQVTM and ANQGSEA. The CDR3 nucleotides read TGCAGCGTTGAGAATCCTACCGTGAGACCGCAAGAGACCCAGTACTTC. Translation gives CSVENPTVRPQETQYF. The full variable domain, rest sourced from reference TRBV29-1 and TRBJ2-5, is SAVISQKPSRDICQRGTSLTIQCQVDSQVTMMFWYRQQPGQSLTLIATANQGSEATYESGFVIDKFPISRPNLTFSTLTVSNMSPEDSSIYLCSVENPTVRPQETQYFGPGTRLLVL.

This clonotype was counted between two and nine times. The chain combines TRBV7-8 with TRBJ1-4, with 7 bases fitting TRBD1. The CDR3 extends over 15 amino acids. Germline CDR1 is SGHVS and CDR2 is FQNEAQ. Trimming removed 4 bases from V and 4 bases from J; junction bases left unmatched: 6. DNA of the CDR3: TGTGCCAGCAGCTCCCGGGACAGCTATAATGAAAAACTGTTTTTT. Translating gives CASSSRDSYNEKLFF.

This clonotype has just a few counts. V is TRBV6-5 and J is TRBJ1-1, with TRBD1 as a possible D gene (5 bases). The CDR3 sequence is 12 residues long. Germline V gene sequence: CDR1 MNHEY, CDR2 SVGAGI. Here the CDR3 reads CVVQAWDAEAFF. CDR3 bases: TGTGTGGTACAGGCGTGGGACGCTGAAGCTTTCTTT.

The table lists this clonotype with many counts. J is TRBJ2-3 and V is TRBV7-8; TRBD2 matches at 11 bases. This CDR3 spans 16 amino acids. Trimming at V came to 4 bases and at J to 4 bases, leaving 7 bases not matched to a gene. Germline CDR1 SGHVS, CDR2 FQNEAQ. CDR3 residues: CASSSPGLADPDTQYF. CDR3 DNA sequence: TGTGCCAGCAGCTCGCCGGGACTAGCGGACCCAGATACGCAGTATTTT. Complete variable domain (other parts from reference TRBV7-8 and TRBJ2-3): GAGVSQSPRYKVAKRGQDVALRCDPISGHVSLFWYQQALGQGPEFLTYFQNEAQLDKSGLPSDRFFAERPEGSVSTLKIQRTQQEDSAVYLCASSSPGLADPDTQYFGPGTRLTVL.

The chain carries TRBV29-1 and TRBJ2-1; TRBD2 aligns across 7 bases. This CDR3 contains 17 residues. Germline CDR1 SQVTM, CDR2 ANQGSEA. V shed 5 bases and J 2 bases; nucleotides not matched to a gene: 15. CDR3 DNA sequence: TGCAGCGTTAATACCGACGACCGGGACTACCCCTACAATGAGCAGTTCTTC. Protein: CSVNTDDRDYPYNEQFF.

The sample holds many counts of this clonotype. This chain uses TRBV12-3 or TRBV12-4 with TRBJ2-1; D not resolved. Trimming shortened V by 1 base and J by 3 bases, and 10 bases separated the two germline ends. CDR3 length: 15 amino acids. CDR3 in DNA: TGTGCCAGCAGTTTAGGGTACCCGGGCTACAATGAGCAGTTCTTC. It translates to CASSLGYPGYNEQFF.

This clonotype was detected a few times. V gene TRBV27 combines with J gene TRBJ1-5; D gene ambiguous. The CDR3 is 14 amino acids. Germline loops: CDR1 MNHEY, CDR2 SMNVEV (reference sequence). Trimming cost V 0 bases and J 4 bases, with 7 bases left between them. The CDR3 reads CASSLSNGNQPQHF. The CDR3 region has the DNA TGTGCCAGCAGTTTATCGAATGGGAATCAGCCCCAGCATTTT.

This clonotype turned up a few times. The chain employs TRBV4-1 and TRBJ2-3; no clear D gene. Trimming stripped 2 bases from V and 6 bases from J, with 21 bases between. CDR1 and CDR2 from the germline V gene are MGHRA and YSYEKL. The CDR3 runs 17 residues. The CDR3 bases are TGCGCCAGCAGCCAACCTGACACTCCCTCGATTTTGGATACGCAGTATTTT. Translation: CASSQPDTPSILDTQYF.

V usage is TRBV20-1 and J usage is TRBJ2-7; D unclear. Trimming removed 0 bases from V and 2 bases from J, with 14 bases in between. This CDR3 has 15 amino acids. CDR1 and CDR2 from the germline V gene are DFQATT and SNEGSKA (reference sequence). For the CDR3, the DNA is TGCAGTGCTAGAGATTTGGCAGGTGCCCCCTACGAGCAGTACTTC. Translation gives CSARDLAGAPYEQYF.